These 30 T cell receptor beta chains were sequenced from one sample in a study of identical twins. TCRdb re-called the 5' RACE reads through MiXCR, storing one row per CDR3 protein. The table has under 900,000 distinct CDR3 sequences, 9% to 15% seen once. These sequences were also reported in another study, on yellow fever vaccine responses in identical twins.

The sample was PBMCs. These receptors all come from a woman in her late teens or twenties in good health.

This clonotype was seen a few times. The genes are TRBV4-2 and TRBJ2-2, with 8 bases identical to TRBD1. Germline CDR1 and CDR2: LGHNA and YNFKEQ. Trimming removed 0 bases from V and 4 bases from J; junction bases left unmatched: 4. The length of the CDR3 is 16 residues. CDR3 loop: CASSQDRGQGTGELFF. The DNA for the CDR3 is TGTGCCAGCAGCCAAGACAGGGGGCAGGGCACCGGGGAGCTGTTTTTT.

V is TRBV4-1 and J is TRBJ2-5; D not certain. The CDR3 spans 14 residues. Trimming took off 0 bases at V and 4 bases at J, with 9 bases between the two ends. The V gene's germline CDR1 is MGHRA and CDR2 YSYEKL. The CDR3 DNA is TGCGCCAGCAGCCAAGAGGCAGTGGGAGAGACCCAGTACTTC. This encodes CASSQEAVGETQYF.

J is TRBJ1-2 and V is TRBV6-2 or TRBV6-3; 8 nucleotides line up with TRBD1. With V trimmed by 6 bases and J by 6 bases, 18 bases remained unmatched. CDR3 size: 17 residues. Germline-derived CDR1 and CDR2 are MNHEY and SVGEGT. The CDR3 nucleotides read TGTGCCAGCAGCCGCTCGACAGGGGCCTTACCGATCCATGGCTACACCTTC. Its translation: CASSRSTGALPIHGYTF.

This clonotype was observed a handful of times. The chain joins TRBV7-8 to TRBJ2-1; D is undetermined. Germline CDR1 SGHVS, CDR2 FQNEAQ. V lost 5 bases and J lost 7, with 9 bases in between. The CDR3 consists of 12 residues. The CDR3 protein is CASSAMGNEQFF. In nucleotides, the CDR3 is TGTGCCAGCAGCGCTATGGGGAATGAGCAGTTCTTC.

V and J are TRBV6-1 and TRBJ2-5; 7 bases are a match to TRBD1. The germline CDR1 and CDR2 sequences are MNHNS and SASEGT. V lost 2 bases to trimming and J lost 2 bases; unmatched junction nucleotides: 8. The length of the CDR3 is 16 residues. CDR3 region: CASSELWDSPQETQYF. The CDR3 bases are TGTGCCAGCAGTGAACTTTGGGACAGCCCACAAGAGACCCAGTACTTC.

In this sample, this clonotype turned up many times. V and J are TRBV11-2 and TRBJ2-2; the D call may be TRBD1 or TRBD2 (5 bases each). Trimming took off 0 bases at V and 8 bases at J, with 13 bases between the two ends. Germline lookup yields CDR1 SGHAT and CDR2 FQNNGV. The CDR3 runs to 15 residues. The CDR3 DNA sequence: TGTGCCAGCAGCTTAGAGCGGGCGTCAGGGGGGGAGCTGTTTTTT. The encoded protein is CASSLERASGGELFF.

This clonotype showed up many times. The chain has TRBV9 and TRBJ2-3; D unclear. Trimming took off 0 bases at V and 4 bases at J, with 9 bases between the two ends. The CDR3 runs 14 residues. Germline V gene sequence: CDR1 SGDLS, CDR2 YYNGEE. Here the CDR3 reads CASSVETVSDTQYF. CDR3 in DNA: TGTGCCAGCAGCGTAGAGACGGTCTCAGATACGCAGTATTTT.

This clonotype was seen a handful of times. The V gene is TRBV20-1, the J gene TRBJ2-1; 7 bases align to TRBD2. This CDR3 spans 14 amino acids. The germline CDR1 and CDR2 sequences are DFQATT and SNEGSKA (reference sequence). The trim removed 4 bases at V and 2 bases at J, leaving 5 bases unmatched. The CDR3 bases are TGCAGTGCTAACCGGGACTACGCCTACAATGAGCAGTTCTTC. Its translation is CSANRDYAYNEQFF.

The gene calls are TRBV12-3 or TRBV12-4 and TRBJ1-2, with D unclear. Trimming stripped 3 bases from V and 2 bases from J, with 7 bases between. The CDR3 extends over 13 amino acids. CDR3 nucleotides: TGTGCCAGCAGTTTTACGGTCAACTATGGCTACACCTTC. This sequence encodes CASSFTVNYGYTF.

This clonotype has ten or more counts. The genes are TRBV7-8 and TRBJ2-7, with 8 nucleotides matching TRBD2. The CDR3 runs 15 residues. Germline V gene data show CDR1 as SGHVS and CDR2 as FQNEAQ. The V gene end was trimmed by 3 bases and the J gene end by 4 bases; junction bases not matched to a gene: 8. For the CDR3, the DNA is TGTGCCAGCAGCTTTCCGGGACTAGAACTTTACGAGCAGTACTTC. Protein sequence: CASSFPGLELYEQYF.

In regard to this clonotype: Given a much more abundant clone one base away, this may be a read error. The chain couples TRBV24-1 to TRBJ2-1; 10 nucleotides align to TRBD2. Per the germline V gene, CDR1 is KGHDR and CDR2 is SFDVKD. There are 15 residues in the CDR3. The CDR3 DNA is TGTGCCACCAGTTCTAGCGGGAGTTCCTACAATGAGCGGTTCTTC. Protein sequence: CATSSSGSSYNERFF.

This clonotype has just a few counts. The chain joins TRBV28 to TRBJ2-3; TRBD2 might be the D (5 bases). Germline V CDR1 and CDR2: MDHEN, SYDVKM. This CDR3 contains 16 residues. The germline V and J ends were trimmed by 3 bases and 2 bases, with 15 bases remaining between them. The CDR3 protein is CASSFGRVSITDTQYF. Here the CDR3 DNA reads TGTGCCAGCAGTTTTGGGCGGGTTTCCATCACAGATACGCAGTATTTT.

This chain joins TRBV4-2 and TRBJ2-1; TRBD1 is a possible D gene (6 bases). In germline, CDR1 is LGHNA, CDR2 YNFKEQ. Trimming took 5 bases from V and 9 from J, leaving 26 bases between them. The CDR3 spans 17 residues. CDR3 bases: TGTGCCAGCAGCTACCAAGGAACAGGGCTGGGGGTGGGTGAGCAGTTCTTC. Encoded protein: CASSYQGTGLGVGEQFF.

This clonotype has more than one count but fewer than ten. This rearrangement joins TRBV6-1 to TRBJ1-5; 7 bases are a match to TRBD1. V lost 6 bases to trimming and J lost 2 bases; unmatched junction nucleotides: 7. This CDR3 contains 15 residues. Germline lookup yields CDR1 MNHNS and CDR2 SASEGT. The CDR3 region has the DNA TGTGCCAGCAGACCCGGAACAGGGGGCAATCAGCCCCAGCATTTT. This encodes CASRPGTGGNQPQHF.

The chain recombines TRBV6-1 with TRBJ2-7; D is ambiguous. The V and J ends lost 5 bases and 0 bases respectively, with 8 bases between them. Germline V gene data show CDR1 as MNHNS and CDR2 as SASEGT. CDR3 length: 13 residues. The CDR3 protein is CASSPLSSYEQYV. CDR3 nucleotides: TGTGCCAGCAGTCCACTGAGCTCCTACGAGCAGTACGTC.

This clonotype has just a few counts. V and J are TRBV28 and TRBJ2-3; D unclear. V lost 6 bases, J lost 2 bases, and 12 bases lay in between. CDR3 size: 14 residues. CDR1 MDHEN and CDR2 SYDVKM come from the germline V gene. CDR3 sequence: CASSAPPLTDTQYF. In DNA, the CDR3 is TGTGCCAGCAGCGCTCCCCCCCTCACAGATACGCAGTATTTT. Together with reference TRBV28 and TRBJ2-3, the CDR3 gives the full variable domain: DVKVTQSSRYLVKRTGEKVFLECVQDMDHENMFWYRQDPGLGLRLIYFSYDVKMKEKGDIPEGYSVSREKKERFSLILESASTNQTSMYLCASSAPPLTDTQYFGPGTRLTVL.

This chain joins TRBV4-2 and TRBJ2-1, with TRBD1 identical over 7 bases. With V trimmed by 4 bases and J by 5 bases, 2 bases remained unmatched. Germline CDR1 and CDR2: LGHNA and YNFKEQ. The CDR3 has 13 residues. In DNA form, the CDR3 reads TGTGCCAGCAGCCGAGACAGGGACAATGAGCAGTTCTTC. It translates to CASSRDRDNEQFF.

The chain is built from TRBV20-1 and TRBJ2-1; TRBD1 agrees at 7 bases. With V trimmed by 3 bases and J by 5 bases, 10 bases remained unmatched. Germline values: CDR1 DFQATT, CDR2 SNEGSKA (reference sequence). This CDR3 comprises 15 residues. CDR3 region: CSASKWQGENNEQFF. The CDR3 coding sequence is TGCAGTGCTAGTAAGTGGCAGGGGGAAAACAATGAGCAGTTCTTC.

The chain joins TRBV7-9 to TRBJ2-7; 7 nucleotides line up with TRBD2. The CDR3 length is 11 residues. From germline, CDR1 is SEHNR and CDR2 FQNEAQ (reference sequence). V lost 8 bases, J lost 5 bases, and 3 bases stayed unmatched. The CDR3 DNA is TGTGCCAGCGGGGGGGGTGACGAGCAGTACTTC. Translated: CASGGGDEQYF. The whole variable domain, filled in from reference TRBV7-9 and TRBJ2-7, reads DTGVSQNPRHKITKRGQNVTFRCDPISEHNRLYWYRQTLGQGPEFLTYFQNEAQLEKSRLLSDRFSAERPKGSFSTLEIQRTEQGDSAMYLCASGGGDEQYFGPGTRLTVT.

This clonotype was seen a handful of times. The chain employs TRBV7-9 and TRBJ2-1; 9 bases match TRBD2. The J segment lost 6 bases and the V segment lost 1 base, leaving 7 bases of the junction unmatched. Germline CDR1 reads SEHNR; CDR2 reads FQNEAQ (reference sequence). The CDR3 extends over 16 amino acids. This CDR3 is CASSLGGSGSINEQFF. CDR3 nucleotides: TGTGCCAGCAGCTTAGGTGGTAGCGGGAGTATCAATGAGCAGTTCTTC.

This clonotype was recorded a few times. This chain uses TRBV28 with TRBJ1-2, with no clear D. V gave up 1 base and J gave up 3 bases, with 12 bases separating them. The CDR3 has 15 amino acids. CDR1 MDHEN and CDR2 SYDVKM come from the germline V gene. CDR3 nucleotide sequence: TGTGCCAGCAGTTTATCTTGGGCCCAATACTATGGCTACACCTTC. Its translation: CASSLSWAQYYGYTF.

This clonotype was recorded a few times. The chain employs TRBV12-3 or TRBV12-4 and TRBJ2-1; 10 bases are shared with TRBD1. Trimming at V came to 3 bases and at J to 7 bases, leaving 9 bases not matched to a gene. The CDR3 length is 16 residues. Written as DNA, the CDR3 is TGTGCCAGCAGTTTCACCGGGACAGGGGATCGGAATGAGCAGTTCTTC. It yields the protein CASSFTGTGDRNEQFF.

The chain combines TRBV28 with TRBJ2-7; 9 nucleotides align to TRBD1. The trim removed 3 bases at V and 7 bases at J, leaving 7 bases unmatched. The CDR3 contains 14 residues. Germline CDR1 reads MDHEN; CDR2 reads SYDVKM. The CDR3 loop is CASSLRDRVREQYF. In nucleotides, the CDR3 is TGTGCCAGCAGTTTGCGGGACAGGGTAAGAGAGCAGTACTTC.

The chain links TRBV5-1 to TRBJ1-1, with 9 positions matching TRBD1. CDR1 is SGHRS and CDR2 is YFSETQ in the germline V gene. The V gene end was trimmed by 2 bases and the J gene end by 7 bases; junction bases not matched to a gene: 6. The CDR3 contains 14 residues. CDR3 in amino acids: CASSFVQGAGEAFF. CDR3 coding DNA: TGCGCCAGCAGCTTCGTACAGGGGGCTGGTGAAGCTTTCTTT. Complete variable domain (other parts from reference TRBV5-1 and TRBJ1-1): KAGVTQTPRYLIKTRGQQVTLSCSPISGHRSVSWYQQTPGQGLQFLFEYFSETQRNKGNFPGRFSGRQFSNSRSEMNVSTLELGDSALYLCASSFVQGAGEAFFGQGTRLTVV.

This clonotype was seen repeatedly, ten times or more. The rearrangement uses TRBV11-2 and TRBJ1-1; no firm D call. Between the trimmed V and J ends, which lost 1 base and 4 bases, there was a span of 7 bases. Germline lookup yields CDR1 SGHAT and CDR2 FQNNGV. This CDR3 is built from 13 residues. CDR3 DNA sequence: TGTGCCAGCAGCTTAGGTTCGGGCACTGAAGCTTTCTTT. Translating it yields CASSLGSGTEAFF.

The V and J genes are TRBV27 and TRBJ2-3, with D perhaps TRBD1 or TRBD2 (6 bases each). The germline V and J ends were trimmed by 3 bases and 4 bases, with 11 bases remaining between them. Germline V gene sequence: CDR1 MNHEY, CDR2 SMNVEV (reference sequence). This CDR3 is built from 14 residues. The CDR3, as DNA: TGTGCCAGCAGTTTCGGGGGCCGGGCAGATACGCAGTATTTT. This encodes CASSFGGRADTQYF.

This clonotype has just a few counts. This chain links TRBV5-6 with TRBJ1-2; 11 bases align to TRBD1. The germline V gene has CDR1 SGHDT and CDR2 YYEEEE. V trimming: 4 bases; J trimming: 4 bases; junction bases outside the gene matches: 3. The CDR3 is made up of 14 amino acids. CDR3 nucleotides: TGTGCCAGCAGCGGAGGGACAGGGGGCTATGGCTACACCTTC. It codes for CASSGGTGGYGYTF.

The sample holds a few counts of this clonotype. The chain joins TRBV10-1 to TRBJ1-1; D is undetermined. The V and J ends lost 6 bases and 1 base respectively, with 9 bases between them. The CDR3 totals 13 residues. Germline V gene sequence: CDR1 WNHNN, CDR2 SYGVQD (reference sequence). The CDR3 loop reads CASRLQTNTEAFF. The CDR3 nucleotides read TGCGCCAGCAGACTACAAACGAACACTGAAGCTTTCTTT.

J is TRBJ2-2 and V is TRBV7-8; no firm D call. The V and J ends lost 5 bases and 6 bases respectively, with 10 bases between them. The germline gives CDR1 SGHVS, CDR2 FQNEAQ. CDR3 length equals 13 residues. CDR3 loop: CASSIRSAGELFF. In DNA form, the CDR3 reads TGTGCCAGCAGCATCAGGAGTGCCGGGGAGCTGTTTTTT. Filled out from reference TRBV7-8 and TRBJ2-2, the complete variable domain reads GAGVSQSPRYKVAKRGQDVALRCDPISGHVSLFWYQQALGQGPEFLTYFQNEAQLDKSGLPSDRFFAERPEGSVSTLKIQRTQQEDSAVYLCASSIRSAGELFFGEGSRLTVL.

This clonotype occurred many times. The V call is TRBV25-1, the J call TRBJ2-7; TRBD2 aligns across 9 bases. The germline CDR1 and CDR2 sequences are MGHDK and SYGVNS. Germline trimming cut 1 base from V and 3 bases from J; bases unmatched to any gene: 7. There are 16 residues in the CDR3. CDR3 DNA: TGTGCCAGCAGTGAATCCCCTAGCGGGGACTTCTACGAGCAGTACTTC. This gives the protein CASSESPSGDFYEQYF.